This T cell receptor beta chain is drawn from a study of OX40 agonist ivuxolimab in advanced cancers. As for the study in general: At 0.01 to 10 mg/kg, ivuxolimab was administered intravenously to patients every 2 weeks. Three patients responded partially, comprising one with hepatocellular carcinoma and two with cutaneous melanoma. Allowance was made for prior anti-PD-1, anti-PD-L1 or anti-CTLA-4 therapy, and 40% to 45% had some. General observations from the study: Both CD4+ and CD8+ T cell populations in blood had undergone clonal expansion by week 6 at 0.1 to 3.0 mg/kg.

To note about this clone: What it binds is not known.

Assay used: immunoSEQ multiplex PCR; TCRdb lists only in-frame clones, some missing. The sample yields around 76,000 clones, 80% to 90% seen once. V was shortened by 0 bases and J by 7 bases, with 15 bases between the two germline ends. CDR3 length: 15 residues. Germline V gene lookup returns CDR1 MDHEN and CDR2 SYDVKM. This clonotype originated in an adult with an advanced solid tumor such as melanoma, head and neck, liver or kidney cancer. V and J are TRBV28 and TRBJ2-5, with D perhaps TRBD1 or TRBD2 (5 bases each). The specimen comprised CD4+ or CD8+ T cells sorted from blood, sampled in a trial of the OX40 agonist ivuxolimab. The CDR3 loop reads CASSLWEARGATQYF. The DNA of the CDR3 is TGTGCCAGCAGTTTATGGGAAGCGCGAGGGGCGACCCAGTACTTC.